This TCR beta chain was sequenced in a study of T cell responses to AZD1222 COVID-19 vaccine. V was shortened by 3 bases and J by 0 bases, with 6 bases between the two germline ends. The V gene's germline CDR1 is MNHEY and CDR2 SMNVEV (reference sequence). The CDR3 totals 13 residues. Using immunoSEQ multiplex PCR, the repertoire was profiled, and TCRdb retains in-frame clones only, with some absent. Here the sample spans 150,000 to 200,000 clones, around 87% being singletons. The sequence came from an adult in good health. This material consisted of peripheral blood, taken on day 0 of MenACWY control vaccination. The V and J genes are TRBV27 and TRBJ2-7; a weak D match, TRBD1 (5 bases). CDR3 sequence (DNA): TGTGCCAGCAGTTTCGACAGCTCCTACGAGCAGTACTTC. Its protein is CASSFDSSYEQYF.